This T cell receptor beta chain was recorded in a study of T cells in Graves' hyperthyroidism and ophthalmopathy. Blood dates from first hyperthyroidism diagnosis, before any ophthalmopathy symptoms. The CDR3 regions of TCR beta were amplified from RNA transcripts. In the first-round RT-PCR of the TCR CDR3, the HTBI primer set was used. Using its own MiXCR run on the multiplex PCR reads, TCRdb lists one record per CDR3 protein. The sample includes 270,000 or so distinct CDR3 sequences, roughly 15% of them seen just once. There are 17 residues in the CDR3. In germline, CDR1 is LGHNA, CDR2 YNFKEQ. The V gene lost 0 bases and the J gene lost 2 bases, with 15 bases spanning the gap.

The origin of this receptor is a woman between 45 and 65 years old with Graves' hyperthyroidism that later progressed to Graves' ophthalmopathy. The V and J genes are TRBV4-2 and TRBJ2-3; a possible D gene is TRBD1 (7 bases). The sequencing sample was made of blood. For the CDR3, the DNA is TGTGCCAGCAGCCAAGATCGCGCAGGGGGGATCACAGATACGCAGTATTTT. Its protein is CASSQDRAGGITDTQYF.